This TCR beta chain stems from a study of post-analysis software for immune sequencing data. TCR beta libraries were prepared from cDNA with unique molecular identifiers. TCRdb used MiXCR to reprocess the PCR reads, holding one entry per CDR3 protein. The repertoire has approximately 770,000 distinct CDR3 sequences, roughly 50% of them found once; the top ten carry approximately 5%. Study-wide points: Comparison of patients with controls showed 4 to 6 TRBV segments more frequent in patients, TRBV5-6, TRBV5-1 and TRBV20-1 among them.

This CDR3 region has 14 residues. This clonotype was observed a few times. Its specificity is unknown. The sequenced material came from blood. The chain recombines TRBV12-3 or TRBV12-4 with TRBJ2-7, with TRBD1 as a possible D gene (6 bases). The DNA matches TRBJ2-5 better at its end, which makes the J call doubtful. This receptor was obtained from a girl under 18 with multiple sclerosis. The CDR3 DNA reads as TGTGCCAGCAGTTTCCCGACAGGAGAAGAGACCCAGTACTTC. Encoded protein: CASSFPTGEETQYF.